The T cell receptor beta chain described here comes from a study of blood T cell repertoires in COVID-19. This CDR3 spans 15 amino acids. Trimming removed 5 bases from V and 8 bases from J; junction bases left unmatched: 7. Germline CDR1 is LNHDA and CDR2 is SQIVND (reference sequence). Clones were sequenced by immunoSEQ multiplex PCR, and TCRdb holds only the in-frame ones, with some missing. Altogether about 250,000 clones are present, under 90% being singletons, with the ten largest covering about 1.7%. The rearrangement uses TRBV19 and TRBJ1-6; 9 bases fit TRBD1. The source of this sequence is a man aged 40-49 years who had recovered from COVID-19. What was sequenced was PBMCs or T cells enriched from blood (not recorded which). Here the CDR3 reads CASSAGQGNDSPLHF. As DNA, the CDR3 is TGTGCCAGTAGTGCCGGACAGGGGAATGATTCACCCCTCCACTTT.